This T cell receptor beta chain was documented in a study of blood T cell repertoires in COVID-19 (dated by TCRdb to 2018 to 2020). Regarding the research as a whole: Samples from collaborators originated in the United States, Italy and Spain and spanned both the acute and convalescent phases of COVID-19. The repertoires were released in a freely available public database meant as a resource for research on the immune response to SARS-CoV-2. The sample metadata nearly always contained a de-identified subject ID, COVID-19 status, age in years and sex. Where available, HLA class I and class II types were taken from metadata supplied by the sample provider and were not determined by assay-based typing. The prospective study material was composed of cDNA or gDNA derived from T cells, B-cell-depleted T cells, or PBMCs. The dataset comprised deeply sampled blood TCRbeta repertoires from subjects exposed to, actively infected with, or recovered from COVID-19. Samples were obtained from the ongoing ImmuneRACE study (first 160 participants) and from some 1,200 subjects provided by 6 global collaborators. General study outcomes and caveats: The amount of clinical and demographic metadata varied by source and participant and was provided uncurated.

Each collaborating institution followed its own protocols to collect whole blood in K2EDTA tubes. For TCRbeta analysis, collaborator samples were shipped as frozen whole blood, as isolated PBMCs, or as DNA extracted from either sample type. Spanning cysteine to phenylalanine, the CDR3 consists of 11 amino acids. The entry retains the CDR3 DNA only, 33 bases that are in frame from base 1. The germline ends are 7 bases apart after V is trimmed by 2 bases and J by 8 bases. Reading the germline V gene gives CDR1 SGHRS and CDR2 YFSETQ. The immunoSEQ Assay, a bias-controlled multiplex PCR, was used to amplify TCRbeta CDR3 regions from genomic DNA. The authors' pipeline ran thus. Nucleated cell counts per sample were estimated from amplification of reference gene primers within the assay. Sequence reads were collapsed and filtered to measure the absolute abundance of every unique TCRbeta CDR3 rearrangement. Productive Simpson clonality was computed per sample as the square root of Simpson's diversity index over productive rearrangements. TCRdb obtained this table from immuneACCESS and retained in-frame rearrangements with V and J assigned. These tables miss some clones; where compared with another copy, unresolved V genes account for less than half of the shortfall, and the remainder is unexplained. V and J calls and clone size come straight from that table; D and trimming were deduced from the DNA. The sample has roughly 95,000 clones on record, about 80% of them singletons. Of the sample, roughly 4.1% is held by the ten largest clones.

As to this clone: What this receptor recognizes is not known. No base qualities exist here, and no much larger clone lies one base off it.

The sequenced sample consisted of peripheral blood. Recombination connected TRBV5-1 to TRBJ1-1, with the D gene uncertain. The TCR was taken from a man in his 60s with acute or convalescent COVID-19. The nucleotide sequence is given as TGCGCCAGCAGCTTTAGAGGGGAAGCTTTCTTT. Its product reads: CASSFRGEAFF.